Below are 16 T cell receptor beta chains sequenced from a single sample in a study of molecular identifiers for immune sequencing clone quantification. TCRdb reanalysed the PCR reads using MiXCR and keeps one entry per CDR3 protein. The sample contains some 97,000 distinct CDR3 sequences, 24% of which appear only once. Sequencing was done on a sample of naive CD8+ T cells from blood, with Jurkat cell RNA spiked in. The subset: FACS-sorted CD8+CD4-CCR7+CD45RA+ naive T cells. The receptors here all came from a human donor in good health. Some libraries in this study had Jurkat cell RNA spiked in.

This clonotype was seen ten or more times. The chain uses TRBV12-3 or TRBV12-4 and TRBJ2-3; 8 bases map to TRBD2. The CDR3 sequence is 15 residues long. With 4 bases clipped from V and 2 bases from J, the junction kept 5 bases outside the gene matches. The CDR3 DNA follows: TGTGCCAGCAGTTCCCGACTAGCGAACACAGATACGCAGTATTTT. The encoded protein is CASSSRLANTDTQYF.

This clonotype was seen many times. The V gene is TRBV23-1, the J gene TRBJ2-6, with D maybe TRBD2 (5 bases). TRBV23-1 is sorted into the ORF group, with uncertain function. The germline V and J ends were trimmed by 6 bases and 0 bases, with 27 bases remaining between them. CDR3 length: 21 amino acids. CDR3 DNA sequence: TGCGCCAGCAGCCTACTAGAGCCCCGAGACGGACCCTACTCTGGGGCCAACGTCCTGACTTTC. Encoded protein: CASSLLEPRDGPYSGANVLTF.

V usage is TRBV6-5 and J usage is TRBJ2-5; the D call may be TRBD1 or TRBD2 (5 bases each). CDR3 length: 17 amino acids. Per the germline V gene, CDR1 is MNHEY and CDR2 is SVGAGI. V was clipped by 5 bases and J by 4 bases, with 23 bases between them. CDR3 sequence reads: CASSDQGTDPLRETQYF. The CDR3 DNA is TGTGCCAGCAGTGACCAAGGGACGGATCCTCTCCGAGAGACCCAGTACTTC.

This clonotype was found a few times. The gene calls are TRBV7-2 and TRBJ1-1; D is undetermined. V dropped 1 base and J dropped 6 bases, with 6 bases sitting between them. Germline lookup yields CDR1 SGHTA and CDR2 FQGNSA. This CDR3 has 12 amino acids. The CDR3, as DNA: TGTGCCAGCAGCTTAGAGTTCGCTGAAGCTTTCTTT. The encoded protein is CASSLEFAEAFF.

In this sample, this clonotype turned up many times. The V call is TRBV11-2, the J call TRBJ2-7, with TRBD2 matching over 7 bases. From germline, CDR1 is SGHAT and CDR2 FQNNGV. CDR3 length equals 13 residues. V was pared by 3 bases and J by 6 bases, with 5 bases of the junction left unmatched. CDR3 loop: CASSFNPGGEQYF. As DNA, the CDR3 is TGTGCCAGCAGCTTCAACCCGGGGGGCGAGCAGTACTTC.

This clonotype was seen at least ten times. J is TRBJ2-3 and V is TRBV27, with 7 bases aligning to TRBD1. After removal of 6 bases from V and 7 bases from J, the junction contained 7 bases not matched to a gene. The germline gives CDR1 MNHEY, CDR2 SMNVEV (reference sequence). This CDR3 comprises 13 residues. The CDR3 coding sequence is TGTGCCAGCAGGGGGGACAGATACCATACGCAGTATTTT. Translation gives CASRGDRYHTQYF.

This clonotype was seen only a few times. This chain connects TRBV25-1 to TRBJ1-1; weak D call: TRBD1 (5 bases). Trimming cost V 3 bases and J 5 bases, with 7 bases left between them. The length of the CDR3 is 12 residues. CDR1 is MGHDK and CDR2 is SYGVNS in the germline V gene. The CDR3 spells CASSDEGTEAFF. The DNA for the CDR3 is TGTGCCAGCAGTGATGAGGGGACTGAAGCTTTCTTT. Full variable domain (missing parts from reference TRBV25-1 and TRBJ1-1): EADIYQTPRYLVIGTGKKITLECSQTMGHDKMYWYQQDPGMELHLIHYSYGVNSTEKGDLSSESTVSRIRTEHFPLTLESARPSHTSQYLCASSDEGTEAFFGQGTRLTVV.

This clonotype was recorded at least ten times. The chain employs TRBV6-2 or TRBV6-3 and TRBJ1-1; D unclear. Germline assignment: CDR1 MNHEY and CDR2 SVGEGT. Trimming pared 6 bases from V and 3 bases from J, leaving 11 bases between. CDR3 size: 13 residues. The CDR3 bases are TGTGCCAGCAGCCCAAATCTCTACACTGAAGCTTTCTTT. As protein: CASSPNLYTEAFF.

Regarding this clonotype: One junction end disagrees with the germline gene, perhaps due to a read error. This chain joins TRBV6-5 and TRBJ1-2; TRBD1 agrees at 9 bases. The CDR3 consists of 19 residues. Germline V gene sequence: CDR1 MNHEY, CDR2 SVGAGI. CDR3: CVSSYSRTGADFLIYGYTF. CDR3 nucleotide sequence: TGTGTCAGCAGTTACTCTCGGACAGGGGCCGATTTCTTGATCTATGGCTACACCTTC.

The V call is TRBV29-1, the J call TRBJ2-2, with D perhaps assigned TRBD1 or TRBD2 (5 bases each). Germline CDR1 reads SQVTM; CDR2 reads ANQGSEA. Trimming removed 6 bases at V and 1 base at J, with 9 bases between. The CDR3 is 13 residues long. CDR3 coding DNA: TGCAGCGTAGGGGCGGGGAACACCGGGGAGCTGTTTTTT. The encoded protein is CSVGAGNTGELFF.

This clonotype was counted only a few times. The rearrangement joins TRBV19 to TRBJ2-5; tentatively, D is TRBD1 or TRBD2 (6 bases each). The germline V and J ends were trimmed by 1 base and 2 bases, with 8 bases remaining between them. The CDR3 has 14 residues. Germline V lookup: CDR1 LNHDA, CDR2 SQIVND (reference sequence). Written as DNA, the CDR3 is TGTGCCAGTAGTATAGTAGGGGGGCAAGAGACCCAGTACTTC. Protein sequence: CASSIVGGQETQYF.

The table lists this clonotype with many counts. The chain has TRBV7-2 and TRBJ2-1; D call uncertain. V was shortened by 1 base and J by 0 bases, with 7 bases between the two germline ends. The CDR3 contains 15 residues. From germline, CDR1 is SGHTA and CDR2 FQGNSA. The CDR3 DNA reads as TGTGCCAGCAGCTTAGGACTTCTCTCCTACAATGAGCAGTTCTTC. It yields the protein CASSLGLLSYNEQFF. Looking up the rest from reference TRBV7-2 and TRBJ2-1 gives the full variable domain: GAGVSQSPSNKVTEKGKDVELRCDPISGHTALYWYRQSLGQGLEFLIYFQGNSAPDKSGLPSDRFSAERTGGSVSTLTIQRTQQEDSAVYLCASSLGLLSYNEQFFGPGTRLTVL.

This clonotype was recorded only once. V and J are TRBV4-1 and TRBJ2-2; 9 bases agree with TRBD1. This CDR3 comprises 17 residues. V dropped 1 base and J dropped 1; count of bases not matched to a gene: 4. Germline-derived CDR1 and CDR2 are MGHRA and YSYEKL. This CDR3 is CASSQANRGLNTGELFF. CDR3 sequence (DNA): TGCGCCAGCAGCCAAGCCAACAGGGGGCTGAACACCGGGGAGCTGTTTTTT.

The chain links TRBV24-1 to TRBJ2-3, with unresolved D. The CDR3 extends over 14 amino acids. CDR1 and CDR2 from the germline V gene are KGHDR and SFDVKD. Trimming took 5 bases from V and 4 from J, leaving 12 bases between them. CDR3 residues: CATSVLEQPDTQYF. The DNA for the CDR3 is TGTGCCACCAGTGTGTTGGAGCAGCCAGATACGCAGTATTTT.

On this clonotype: One base away lies a much larger clone, so this may be a sequencing read error. This chain connects TRBV5-3 to TRBJ2-2, with no clear D. TRBV5-3 is classed as an ORF, of uncertain function. The CDR3 is 17 amino acids. The CDR3 is CASSLKLGIGYIGELFF. CDR3 DNA sequence: TGTGCCAGCAGCTTGAAATTAGGGATAGGGTATATCGGGGAGCTGTTTTTT.

J is TRBJ2-5 and V is TRBV28; no firm D call. The CDR3 has 14 amino acids. V dropped 1 base and J dropped 5 bases, with 11 bases sitting between them. From germline, CDR1 is MDHEN and CDR2 SYDVKM. The CDR3 spells CASSLSQAFETQYF. CDR3 nucleotide sequence: TGTGCCAGCAGTTTATCCCAAGCATTCGAGACCCAGTACTTC.